The 10 T cell receptor beta chains below were found in one sample sequenced in a study of control samples from healthy donors and cancer patients. The protocol was immunoSEQ multiplex PCR, while the TCRdb copy is restricted to in-frame clones and leaves out a portion. The table shows roughly 120,000 clones, with around 88% occurring only once. Material for sequencing was blood. These receptors came from a woman aged 45-59 years in good health.

V usage is TRBV9 and J usage is TRBJ2-3, with D tentatively TRBD2 (6 bases). The CDR3 is 16 residues long. Germline CDR1 is SGDLS and CDR2 is YYNGEE. Trimming cost V 0 bases and J 2 bases, with 13 bases left between them. CDR3 DNA sequence: TGTGCCAGCAGCGTAGGGATTAGCGGTTTCACAGATACGCAGTATTTT. Protein product: CASSVGISGFTDTQYF.

This clone was seen just once. The chain carries TRBV5-6 and TRBJ2-7; no clear D gene. The CDR3 runs to 14 residues. The ends were cut back, 2 bases at V and 0 bases at J, with 9 bases in the middle. The germline V gene has CDR1 SGHDT and CDR2 YYEEEE. The DNA of the CDR3 is TGTGCCAGCAGCTTAGGGATAACCTCCTACGAGCAGTACTTC. This codes for CASSLGITSYEQYF.

The rearrangement links TRBV19 to TRBJ2-7, with D hard to call. The V end was cut by 6 bases, the J end by 4 bases, with 10 bases between. CDR3 length: 12 amino acids. Per germline, CDR1 LNHDA and CDR2 SQIVND (reference sequence). The CDR3 nucleotides are TGTGCCAGTAGCCTTCTAGGTTACGAGCAGTACTTC. The encoded protein is CASSLLGYEQYF.

This chain uses TRBV6-2 or TRBV6-3 with TRBJ1-2, with 7 bases aligning to TRBD1. The CDR3 contains 15 residues. Germline CDR1 and CDR2: MNHEY and SVGEGT. Trimming removed 4 bases from V and 4 bases from J; junction bases left unmatched: 9. The CDR3 coding sequence is TGTGCCAGCAGTTCAGGGGGACCGCGGCTCTATGGCTACACCTTC. Translating gives CASSSGGPRLYGYTF.

The gene calls are TRBV7-6 and TRBJ2-2; 8 bases are shared with TRBD1. J was trimmed by 4 bases and V by 7 bases; bases with no gene match: 11. Germline values: CDR1 SGHVS, CDR2 FNYEAQ. The CDR3 sequence is 16 residues long. CDR3: CASNPWTGSVTGELFF. The CDR3 DNA is TGTGCCAGCAATCCCTGGACAGGGTCGGTCACCGGGGAGCTGTTTTTT.

This chain connects TRBV5-1 to TRBJ2-3; D is possibly TRBD1 (5 bases). The CDR3 has 15 amino acids. Germline CDR1 SGHRS, CDR2 YFSETQ. The V and J ends lost 0 bases and 6 bases respectively, with 14 bases between them. In DNA, the CDR3 is TGCGCCAGCAGCTTGGGGGGCAGGGTCGAGGATACGCAGTATTTT. This translates into CASSLGGRVEDTQYF.

This clone appeared a single time. Here the CDR3 reads CSASLAGGSQYV. CDR3 nucleotide sequence: TGCAGTGCTAGTCTAGCGGGAGGTTCGCAGTACGTC. The chain joins TRBV20-1 to TRBJ2-7; 11 bases line up with TRBD2. Germline CDR1 reads DFQATT; CDR2 reads SNEGSKA (reference sequence). The CDR3 consists of 12 residues. V lost 3 bases to trimming and J lost 9 bases; unmatched junction nucleotides: 4.

The CDR3 DNA is TGTGCCTGGAGGAGGCCCCGGCGCTCAGGGGCCAACGTCCTGACTTTC. Its protein product is CAWRRPRRSGANVLTF. V and J are TRBV30 and TRBJ2-6; no clear D gene. The germline V gene has CDR1 GTSNPN and CDR2 SVGIG (reference sequence). V shed 3 bases and J shed 4 bases, with 16 bases lying between them. This CDR3 contains 16 residues.

V gene TRBV3-1 (or the pseudogene TRBV3-2) combines with J gene TRBJ2-7; maybe TRBD1 (5 bases). Trimming cost V 4 bases and J 0 bases, with 10 bases left between them. The CDR3 has 14 residues. Germline loops: CDR1 LGHDT, CDR2 YNNKEL (reference sequence). Here the CDR3 DNA reads TGTGCCAGCAGCCGGGGCCAAAGCTCCTACGAGCAGTACTTC. As protein: CASSRGQSSYEQYF.

This rearrangement joins TRBV5-1 to TRBJ2-7, with D possibly TRBD1 on 6 matching bases. In germline, CDR1 is SGHRS, CDR2 YFSETQ. Trimming stripped 0 bases from V and 6 bases from J, with 19 bases between. The CDR3 contains 16 residues. The CDR3 nucleotides are TGCGCCAGCAGCTTGGCCGGGTCCGGGACAATACCCGAGCAGTACTTC. This encodes CASSLAGSGTIPEQYF.